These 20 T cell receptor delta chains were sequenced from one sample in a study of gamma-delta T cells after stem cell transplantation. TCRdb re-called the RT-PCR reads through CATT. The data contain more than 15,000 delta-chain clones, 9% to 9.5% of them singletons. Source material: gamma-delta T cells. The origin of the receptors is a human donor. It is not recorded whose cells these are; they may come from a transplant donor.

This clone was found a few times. The CDR3 coding sequence is TGTGCCTGTGACATAGTGGGGGATAAACTCATCTTT. Its protein product is CACDIVGDKLIF. The chain combines TRDV2 with TRDJ1, with a tentative D call TRDD3 (5 bases). The germline gives CDR1 GEAIGNYY, CDR2 EKD. Trimming pared 2 bases from V and 5 bases from J, leaving 8 bases between. The CDR3 loop spans 12 amino acids.

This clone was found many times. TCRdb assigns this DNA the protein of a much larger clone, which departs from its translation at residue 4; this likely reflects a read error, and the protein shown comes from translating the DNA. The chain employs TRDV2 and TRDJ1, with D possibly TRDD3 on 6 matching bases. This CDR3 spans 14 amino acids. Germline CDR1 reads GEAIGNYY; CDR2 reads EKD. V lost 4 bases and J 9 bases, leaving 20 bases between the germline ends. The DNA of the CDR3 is TGTGCCTGTGAGACCGTGTCGGGGGAGAGGGAACTCATCTTT. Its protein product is CACETVSGERELIF.

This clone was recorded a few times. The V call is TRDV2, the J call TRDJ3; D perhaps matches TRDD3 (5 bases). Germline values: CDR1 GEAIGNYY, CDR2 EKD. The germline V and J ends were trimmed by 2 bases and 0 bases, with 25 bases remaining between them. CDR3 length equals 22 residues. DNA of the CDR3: TGTGCCTGTGACATCGGCGAACGCTGGGTGACACCTCGCTCCTGGGACACCCGACAGATGTTTTTC. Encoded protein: CACDIGERWVTPRSWDTRQMFF.

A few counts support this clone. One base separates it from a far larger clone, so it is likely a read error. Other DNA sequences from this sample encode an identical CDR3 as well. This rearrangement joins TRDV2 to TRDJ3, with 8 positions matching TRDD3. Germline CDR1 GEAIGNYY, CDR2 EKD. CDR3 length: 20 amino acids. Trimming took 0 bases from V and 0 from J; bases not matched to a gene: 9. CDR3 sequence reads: CACDTPDGGSSSWDTRQMFF. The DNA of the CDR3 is TGTGCCTGTGACACCCCCGATGGGGGATCCTCCTCCTGGGACACCCGACAGATGTTTTTC.

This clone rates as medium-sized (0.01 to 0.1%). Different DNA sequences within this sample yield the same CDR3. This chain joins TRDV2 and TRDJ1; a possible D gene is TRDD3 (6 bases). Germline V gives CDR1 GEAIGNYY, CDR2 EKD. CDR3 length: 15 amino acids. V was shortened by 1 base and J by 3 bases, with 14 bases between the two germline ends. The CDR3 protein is CACDTLLGGSDKLIF. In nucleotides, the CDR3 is TGTGCCTGTGACACGTTACTGGGTGGGTCCGATAAACTCATCTTT.

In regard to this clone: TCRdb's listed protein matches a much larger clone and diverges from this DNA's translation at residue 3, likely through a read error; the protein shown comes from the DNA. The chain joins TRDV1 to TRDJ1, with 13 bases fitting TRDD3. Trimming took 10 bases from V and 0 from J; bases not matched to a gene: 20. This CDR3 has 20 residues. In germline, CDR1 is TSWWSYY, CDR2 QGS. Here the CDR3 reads CAPWGFLPVLGDTDTDKLIF. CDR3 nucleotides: TGTGCTCCGTGGGGCTTCCTACCTGTACTGGGGGATACGGACACCGATAAACTCATCTTT.

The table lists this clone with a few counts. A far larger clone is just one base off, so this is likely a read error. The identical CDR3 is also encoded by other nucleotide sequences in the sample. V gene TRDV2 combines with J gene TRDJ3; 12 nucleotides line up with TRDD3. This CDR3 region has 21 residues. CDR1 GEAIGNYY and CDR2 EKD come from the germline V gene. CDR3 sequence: CACDTLTGGYKSSWDTRQMFF. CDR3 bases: TGTGCCTGTGACACCCTTACTGGGGGATACAAGAGCTCCTGGGATACCCGACAGATGTTTTTC.

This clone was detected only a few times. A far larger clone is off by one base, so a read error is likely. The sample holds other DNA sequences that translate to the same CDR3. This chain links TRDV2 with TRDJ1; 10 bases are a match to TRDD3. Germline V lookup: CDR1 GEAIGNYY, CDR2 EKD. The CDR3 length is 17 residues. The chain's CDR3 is CACDTKLGDPITDKLIF. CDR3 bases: TGCGCCTGTGACACGAAACTGGGGGATCCCATTACCGATAAACTCATCTTT.

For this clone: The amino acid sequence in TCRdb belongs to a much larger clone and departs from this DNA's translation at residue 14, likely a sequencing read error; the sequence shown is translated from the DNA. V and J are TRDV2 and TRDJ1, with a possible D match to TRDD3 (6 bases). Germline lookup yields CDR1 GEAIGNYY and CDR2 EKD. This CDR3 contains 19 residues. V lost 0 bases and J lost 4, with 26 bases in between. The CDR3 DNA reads TGTGCCTGTGACACCGTAGGGGGCCTTCTGATACGAGGAATCGATAAACTCATCTTT. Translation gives CACDTVGGLLIRGIDKLIF.

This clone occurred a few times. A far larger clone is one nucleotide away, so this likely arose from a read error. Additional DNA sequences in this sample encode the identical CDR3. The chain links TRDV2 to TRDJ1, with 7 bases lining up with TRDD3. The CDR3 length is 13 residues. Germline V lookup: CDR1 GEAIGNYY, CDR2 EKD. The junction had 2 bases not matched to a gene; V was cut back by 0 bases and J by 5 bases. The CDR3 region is CACDTWGTDKLIF. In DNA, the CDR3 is TGTGCCTGTGACACCTGGGGGACTGATAAACTCATCTTT.

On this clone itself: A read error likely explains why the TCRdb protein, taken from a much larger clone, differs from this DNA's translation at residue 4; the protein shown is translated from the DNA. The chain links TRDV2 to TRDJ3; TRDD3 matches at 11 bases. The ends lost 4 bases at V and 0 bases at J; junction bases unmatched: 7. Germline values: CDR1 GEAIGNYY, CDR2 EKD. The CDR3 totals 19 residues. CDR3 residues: CACETVLGDSSWDTRQMFF. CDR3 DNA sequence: TGTGCCTGTGAGACCGTACTGGGGGATAGCTCCTGGGACACCCGACAGATGTTTTTC.

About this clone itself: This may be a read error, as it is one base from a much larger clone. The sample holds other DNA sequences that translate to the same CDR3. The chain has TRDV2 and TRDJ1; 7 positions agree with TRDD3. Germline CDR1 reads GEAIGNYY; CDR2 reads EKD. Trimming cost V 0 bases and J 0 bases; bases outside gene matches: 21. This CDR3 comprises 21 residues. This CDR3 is CACDTLNLVLGTRSYTDKLIF. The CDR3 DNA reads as TGTGCCTGTGACACCCTAAATCTCGTACTGGGGACTAGATCTTACACCGATAAACTCATCTTT.

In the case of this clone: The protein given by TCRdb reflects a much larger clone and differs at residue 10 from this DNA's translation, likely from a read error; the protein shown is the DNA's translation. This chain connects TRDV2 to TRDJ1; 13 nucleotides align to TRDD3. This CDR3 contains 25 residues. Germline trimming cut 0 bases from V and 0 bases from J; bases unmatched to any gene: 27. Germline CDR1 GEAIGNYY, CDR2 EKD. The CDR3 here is CACDTVDPTGTGGYAPQLYTDKLIF. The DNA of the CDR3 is TGTGCCTGTGACACCGTGGACCCCACGGGTACTGGGGGATACGCACCCCAACTGTACACCGATAAACTCATCTTT.

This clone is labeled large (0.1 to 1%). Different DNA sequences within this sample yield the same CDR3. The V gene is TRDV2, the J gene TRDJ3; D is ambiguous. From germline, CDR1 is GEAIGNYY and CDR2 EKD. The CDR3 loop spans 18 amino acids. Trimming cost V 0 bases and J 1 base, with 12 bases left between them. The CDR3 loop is CACDTATQTSWDTRQMFF. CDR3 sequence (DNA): TGTGCCTGTGACACCGCCACGCAAACTTCCTGGGACACCCGACAGATGTTTTTC.

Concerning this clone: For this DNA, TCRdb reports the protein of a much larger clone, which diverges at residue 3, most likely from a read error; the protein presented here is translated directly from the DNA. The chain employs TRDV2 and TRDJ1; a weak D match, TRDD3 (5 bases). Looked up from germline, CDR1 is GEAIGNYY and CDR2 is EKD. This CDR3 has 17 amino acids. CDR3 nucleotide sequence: TGTGCCTATGACACAGGCGGGGAGCGGGCCTACACCGATAAACTCATCTTT. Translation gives CAYDTGGERAYTDKLIF.

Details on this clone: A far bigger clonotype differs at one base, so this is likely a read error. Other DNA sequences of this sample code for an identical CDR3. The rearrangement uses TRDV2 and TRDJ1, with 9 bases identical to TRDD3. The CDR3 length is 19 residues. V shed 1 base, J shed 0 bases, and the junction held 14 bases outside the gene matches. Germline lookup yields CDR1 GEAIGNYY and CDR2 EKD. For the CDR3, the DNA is TGTGCCTGTGACACACTGACTGGGGGAGTTCCATCGTACACCGATAAACTCATCTTT. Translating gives CACDTLTGGVPSYTDKLIF.

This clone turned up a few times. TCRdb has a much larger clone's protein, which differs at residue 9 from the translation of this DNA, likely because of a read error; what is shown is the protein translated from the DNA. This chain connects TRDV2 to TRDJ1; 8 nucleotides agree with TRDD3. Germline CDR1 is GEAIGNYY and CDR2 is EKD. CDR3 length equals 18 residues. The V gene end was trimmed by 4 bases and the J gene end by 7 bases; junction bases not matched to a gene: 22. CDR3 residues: CACDSASLAGGIVPKLIF. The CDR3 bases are TGTGCCTGTGATTCGGCCTCCTTGGCTGGGGGGATAGTCCCTAAACTCATCTTT.

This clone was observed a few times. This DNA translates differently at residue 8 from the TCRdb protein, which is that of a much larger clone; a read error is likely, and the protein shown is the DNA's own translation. Written as DNA, the CDR3 is TGTGCCTGTGACACCTTAGGGGAGACAAACCCCACCGATAAACTCATCTTT. This codes for CACDTLGETNPTDKLIF. V and J are TRDV2 and TRDJ1; TRDD3 might be the D (5 bases). CDR1 and CDR2 (germline): GEAIGNYY, EKD. The CDR3 extends over 17 amino acids. The V gene lost 0 bases and the J gene lost 1 base, with 17 bases spanning the gap.

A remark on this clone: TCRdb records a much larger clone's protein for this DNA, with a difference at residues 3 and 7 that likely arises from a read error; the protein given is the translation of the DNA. The CDR3 loop reads CAYDSLIGDTVTDKLIF. The CDR3 bases are TGTGCCTATGACTCTCTCATAGGGGATACGGTCACCGATAAACTCATCTTT. V and J are TRDV2 and TRDJ1, with TRDD3 matching over 9 bases. There are 17 residues in the CDR3. The germline CDR1 and CDR2 sequences are GEAIGNYY and EKD.

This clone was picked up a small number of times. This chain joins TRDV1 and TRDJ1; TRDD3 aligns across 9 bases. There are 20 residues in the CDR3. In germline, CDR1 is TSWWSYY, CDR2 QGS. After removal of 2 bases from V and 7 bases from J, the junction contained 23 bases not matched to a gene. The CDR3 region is CALGETACPTLWGIRGKLIF. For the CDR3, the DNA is TGTGCTCTTGGGGAAACGGCCTGTCCTACCCTTTGGGGGATAAGGGGTAAACTCATCTTT.